This note documents a single TCR beta chain sequence. At survey level, the immunoSEQ assay was run in its v3.0 version. TCRdb keeps only in-frame clones here, not all; method: immunoSEQ multiplex PCR. Of tens of thousands of clones in the sample, about four fifths are singletons; the top ten hold around 5.7%. The data were obtained in a study of long-term antiretroviral therapy in people with HIV. There are 15 residues in the CDR3. Germline trimming cut 1 base from V and 8 bases from J; bases unmatched to any gene: 6. CDR1 is MGHRA and CDR2 is YSYEKL in the germline V gene. The chain is built from TRBV4-1 and TRBJ2-1; 9 bases agree with TRBD1. The receptor was isolated from a woman in her thirties with HIV. The starting material was unsorted PBMCs, obtained 0.2 years after starting antiretroviral therapy. CDR3 nucleotides: TGCGCCAGCAGCCAAGTAGGGACAGGGTCAGATGAGCAGTTCTTC. It specifies CASSQVGTGSDEQFF.